One and the same sample provided the 16 T cell receptor beta chains below, sequenced in a study of blood T cell repertoires in COVID-19 (dated by TCRdb to about 2020). Library construction relied on the immunoSEQ multiplex PCR assay. TCRdb provides this immuneACCESS table in a form limited to in-frame rearrangements. Some clones are lacking; in checked studies, under half of them reflect an unresolved V gene, and why the rest are absent is not known. The sample yields over 130,000 clones; about 90% were counted once. The ten largest clonotypes hold approximately 4.1% of the sample. Sequencing was performed on peripheral blood. These receptors all come from an older woman with active or convalescent COVID-19.

V usage is TRBV6-1 and J usage is TRBJ1-5, with D possibly TRBD1 on 5 matching bases. The germline V gene has CDR1 MNHNS and CDR2 SASEGT. The CDR3 runs 11 residues. Trimming took off 5 bases at V and 8 bases at J, with 7 bases between the two ends. The CDR3 region has the DNA TGTGCCAGCAGTACAGGTGAGCCCCAGCATTTT. It codes for CASSTGEPQHF.

The chain recombines TRBV29-1 with TRBJ2-2; weak D call: TRBD1 (6 bases). The CDR3 length is 14 residues. V shed 7 bases and J shed 2 bases, with 14 bases lying between them. From germline, CDR1 is SQVTM and CDR2 ANQGSEA. The CDR3 is CSATGQLNTGELFF. CDR3 nucleotide sequence: TGCAGCGCCACGGGACAATTAAACACCGGGGAGCTGTTTTTT.

The chain links TRBV3-1 (or the pseudogene TRBV3-2) to TRBJ2-3, with 7 bases identical to TRBD1. The V and J ends lost 8 bases and 0 bases, in that order; junction bases with no gene match: 17. Germline CDR1 is LGHDT and CDR2 is YNNKEL (reference sequence). This CDR3 has 18 residues. The CDR3 coding sequence is TGTGCCAGCCCAGCTCCGGGACAGAGAACCCCTAGCACAGATACGCAGTATTTT. It codes for CASPAPGQRTPSTDTQYF.

The V and J genes are TRBV7-3 and TRBJ2-5; possibly TRBD2 for D (6 bases). The CDR3 runs to 16 residues. V was trimmed by 5 bases and J by 2 bases, leaving 18 bases between them. CDR1 and CDR2 (germline): SGHTA, FQGTGA. The chain's CDR3 is CASSTIGEDQQETQYF. The CDR3 nucleotides read TGTGCCAGCAGCACCATAGGGGAGGACCAACAAGAGACCCAGTACTTC.

The V and J genes are TRBV19 and TRBJ2-7, with 11 bases matching TRBD2. The CDR3 has 19 amino acids. Looked up from germline, CDR1 is LNHDA and CDR2 is SQIVND (reference sequence). J gave up 1 base and V 3 bases, and 14 bases lay outside the gene matches. The CDR3 reads CASSIKTSGAAFTSYEQYF. Here the CDR3 DNA reads TGTGCCAGTAGTATTAAGACTAGCGGGGCCGCATTCACATCCTACGAGCAGTACTTC.

The chain joins TRBV7-9 to TRBJ1-1, with D maybe TRBD1 (5 bases). Per the germline V gene, CDR1 is SEHNR and CDR2 is FQNEAQ (reference sequence). V lost 8 bases and J 6 bases, leaving 16 bases between the germline ends. This CDR3 spans 13 amino acids. The CDR3 spells CASCGPGGSEAFF. The CDR3 bases are TGTGCCAGCTGTGGGCCCGGGGGGTCTGAAGCTTTCTTT.

This chain joins TRBV15 and TRBJ2-3; 7 bases align to TRBD2. This CDR3 is built from 15 residues. Per the germline V gene, CDR1 is LNHNV and CDR2 is YYDKDF (reference sequence). Losses at the gene ends were 3 bases for V and 0 bases for J; bases not matched to a gene: 3. As DNA, the CDR3 is TGTGCCACCAGCAGCGGGACTACTAGCACAGATACGCAGTATTTT. This encodes CATSSGTTSTDTQYF. The variable domain in full, with the rest retrieved from reference TRBV15 and TRBJ2-3, is DAMVIQNPRYQVTQFGKPVTLSCSQTLNHNVMYWYQQKSSQAPKLLFHYYDKDFNNEADTPDNFQSRRPNTSFCFLDIRSPGLGDTAMYLCATSSGTTSTDTQYFGPGTRLTVL.

The chain links TRBV7-9 to TRBJ2-1; TRBD1 aligns across 7 bases. The germline gives CDR1 SEHNR, CDR2 FQNEAQ (reference sequence). Trimming at V came to 1 base and at J to 3 bases, leaving 3 bases not matched to a gene. This CDR3 has 15 residues. The CDR3 spells CASSLGQGYYNEQFF. CDR3 nucleotides: TGTGCCAGCAGCTTAGGACAGGGATACTACAATGAGCAGTTCTTC.

This chain uses TRBV19 with TRBJ1-5; possibly TRBD1 for D (6 bases). The CDR3 totals 14 residues. Trimming took 3 bases from V and 3 from J, leaving 9 bases between them. CDR1 and CDR2 (germline): LNHDA, SQIVND (reference sequence). In DNA form, the CDR3 reads TGTGCCAGTAGTATTTGGACAGTCAATCAGCCCCAGCATTTT. It codes for CASSIWTVNQPQHF. Using reference TRBV19 and TRBJ1-5 for the parts outside the CDR3, the full variable domain is DGGITQSPKYLFRKEGQNVTLSCEQNLNHDAMYWYRQDPGQGLRLIYYSQIVNDFQKGDIAEGYSVSREKKESFPLTVTSAQKNPTAFYLCASSIWTVNQPQHFGDGTRLSIL.

In its sample, this clone was seen a few times. The chain employs TRBV11-2 and TRBJ1-2, with D possibly being TRBD1 (6 bases). V was trimmed by 5 bases and J by 8 bases, leaving 15 bases between them. CDR3 length: 13 residues. CDR1 SGHAT and CDR2 FQNNGV come from the germline V gene. The CDR3 nucleotides are TGTGCCAGCAGCCATAACAGGGAACGGGGCTACACCTTC. Translating it yields CASSHNRERGYTF.

This sequence joins TRBV10-3 and TRBJ2-4, with 12 positions matching TRBD2. V lost 4 bases and J lost 0; bases outside the gene matches: 10. Germline CDR1 and CDR2: ENHRY and SYGVKD. The CDR3 extends over 19 amino acids. DNA for the CDR3: TGTGCCATCAGTGCCCTCATGACTAGCGGGGGCCTAGCCAAAAACATTCAGTACTTC. Residues: CAISALMTSGGLAKNIQYF.

V gene TRBV3-1 (or the pseudogene TRBV3-2) combines with J gene TRBJ2-1; tentatively, D is TRBD2 (5 bases). Germline lookup yields CDR1 LGHDT and CDR2 YNNKEL (reference sequence). The CDR3 loop spans 15 amino acids. V dropped 3 bases and J dropped 3 bases, with 12 bases sitting between them. The CDR3, as DNA: TGTGCCAGCAGCCATTCTTCCCGGGACTACAATGAGCAGTTCTTC. Translating it yields CASSHSSRDYNEQFF.

V usage is TRBV23-1 and J usage is TRBJ1-6, with D perhaps TRBD1 (6 bases). TRBV23-1 is an ORF, and what it does is uncertain. V dropped 3 bases and J dropped 10 bases, with 10 bases sitting between them. The CDR3 loop spans 13 amino acids. CDR3 in amino acids: CASSQETGSPLHF. In DNA, the CDR3 is TGCGCCAGCAGTCAGGAAACAGGGTCACCCCTCCACTTT.

V usage is TRBV3-1 (or the pseudogene TRBV3-2) and J usage is TRBJ2-3; possibly TRBD2 for D (6 bases). V lost 4 bases and J 4 bases, leaving 21 bases between the germline ends. CDR3 size: 17 residues. Per the germline V gene, CDR1 is LGHDT and CDR2 is YNNKEL (reference sequence). The CDR3: CASSRRGASGSADTQYF. In DNA, the CDR3 is TGTGCCAGCAGCCGCCGCGGAGCGAGCGGGTCGGCAGATACGCAGTATTTT.

The chain has TRBV3-1 (or the pseudogene TRBV3-2) and TRBJ2-3; 10 bases are shared with TRBD2. The germline gives CDR1 LGHDT, CDR2 YNNKEL (reference sequence). After removal of 4 bases from V and 2 bases from J, the junction contained 3 bases not matched to a gene. This CDR3 spans 15 amino acids. CDR3 DNA sequence: TGTGCCAGCAGCCTTAGCGGGGGGTCCACAGATACGCAGTATTTT. This translates into CASSLSGGSTDTQYF.

This clone came up a few times. The rearrangement uses TRBV7-2 and TRBJ2-7; 7 positions match TRBD2. The CDR3 consists of 15 residues. The germline V gene has CDR1 SGHTA and CDR2 FQGNSA. The J segment lost 4 bases and the V segment lost 2 bases, leaving 8 bases of the junction unmatched. The CDR3 loop is CASSLHSSGAYEQYF. For the CDR3, the DNA is TGTGCCAGCAGCTTACACTCTAGCGGAGCATACGAGCAGTACTTC.